This paragraph covers one T cell receptor (beta chain) sequence. Its target is unknown. The data stem from a study of T cell responses to AZD1222 COVID-19 vaccine. Using immunoSEQ multiplex PCR, the repertoire was profiled, and TCRdb retains in-frame clones only, with some absent. Of about 84,000 clones in the sample, 80% to 90% are singletons; the top ten hold roughly 10%. Study-level findings and limits: Spike-specific TCRs gained breadth and depth after people received two AZD1222 doses. Only five or six individuals given AZD1222 were seropositive at baseline.

V lost 11 bases to trimming and J lost 2 bases, with 15 bases between them. This CDR3 is built from 13 residues. Germline V gene sequence: CDR1 SNHLY, CDR2 FYNNEI. Pooling of second doses given at about 4 or about 12 weeks was done. The sample was peripheral blood, taken 28 days after the second AZD1222 dose. This receptor was obtained from an adult who received the AZD1222 COVID-19 vaccine. The chain combines TRBV2 with TRBJ1-2; D is uncertain. CDR3 bases: TGTGCCGCAGCCCGGGCGGGGAACTATGGCTACACCTTC. It encodes CAAARAGNYGYTF.